This T cell receptor (beta chain) emerged from a study of shared clonotypes between healthy human individuals. The repertoire was sequenced with immunoSEQ multiplex PCR; TCRdb's copy has only in-frame clones and lacks some. This table has some 2.1 million clones, just under 95% appearing once. Per the germline V gene, CDR1 is ENHRY and CDR2 is SYGVKD. V was cut by 2 bases and J by 1 base, with 13 bases left in between. The CDR3 is made up of 16 amino acids. Notes on this clone: The target antigen is unknown.

Terminally differentiated effector memory CD45RA+ cells were excluded by CCR7 positive selection of CD45RO-negative cells. Study outcomes and limitations: It was the few donors that limited the genetic and exposure-history diversity represented. A generally larger estimated richness was seen in naive subsets than in memory subsets. Lower generation probabilities were found for non-shared clonotypes than for those shared by all four donors. Sequencing depth was predicted to influence how clonotypes are shared among donors.

Sequencing input: naive CD8+ T cells from PBMCs. The chain has TRBV10-3 and TRBJ2-3; D is unresolved. This TCR derives from a man aged 18 to 35 in good health. Some clones in this sample may be carry-over from other donors' samples. The CDR3 spells CAISEGNNLGTDTQYF. CDR3 bases: TGTGCCATCAGTGAGGGCAATAATCTCGGCACAGATACGCAGTATTTT.